This passage covers 26 T cell receptor beta chains from one sample sequenced in a study of monozygotic twins with inflammatory bowel disease. TCRdb reprocessed the 5' RACE reads and reports one entry per CDR3 protein, with no DNA. This specimen shows about 330,000 distinct CDR3 sequences; the ten leading clones hold 2% to 2.5%. The sample was blood. The receptors shown here come from a human donor with ulcerative colitis or Crohn's disease, or a healthy co-twin of an affected twin (not recorded which).

The chain combines TRBV5-6 with TRBJ2-7; TCRdb proposes TRBD1, but this gene call is untestable without DNA. Germline CDR1 SGHDT, CDR2 YYEEEE. CDR3 length equals 14 residues. CDR3: CASSGTGSAYEQYF.

This clonotype is labeled medium-sized based on frequency. This chain joins TRBV3-1 and TRBJ1-1; TCRdb names TRBD1, which stays unverified in the absence of DNA. Germline V lookup: CDR1 LGHDT, CDR2 YNNKEL (reference sequence). This CDR3 region has 13 residues. The CDR3 sequence is CASSAGVNTEAFF.

V is TRBV28 and J is TRBJ2-2; the TCRdb D gene call, TRBD1, has no DNA to confirm it. The CDR3 runs 16 residues. Per the germline V gene, CDR1 is MDHEN and CDR2 is SYDVKM. CDR3 region: CASSLWGTANTGELFF.

The V gene is TRBV28, the J gene TRBJ2-1; the D call of TRBD1 rests on TCRdb alone, since no DNA is present to check it. The CDR3 contains 16 residues. The germline V gene has CDR1 MDHEN and CDR2 SYDVKM. CDR3 protein: CASSLGDRFLYNEQFF.

The chain recombines TRBV2 with TRBJ2-3; TCRdb designates TRBD1, a call that cannot be tested without DNA. Germline values: CDR1 SNHLY, CDR2 FYNNEI. The length of the CDR3 is 16 residues. CDR3 loop: CASTPPGQASVDTQYF.

The rearrangement links TRBV7-9 to TRBJ2-1; TCRdb returns TRBD2, unconfirmable since there is no DNA. Germline loops: CDR1 SEHNR, CDR2 FQNEAQ (reference sequence). CDR3 length equals 16 residues. CDR3: CASSPGRGGTEIEQFF. The full variable domain, with the rest looked up from reference TRBV7-9 and TRBJ2-1, is DTGVSQNPRHKITKRGQNVTFRCDPISEHNRLYWYRQTLGQGPEFLTYFQNEAQLEKSRLLSDRFSAERPKGSFSTLEIQRTEQGDSAMYLCASSPGRGGTEIEQFFGPGTRLTVL.

This chain's CDR3 is CASSPVWNEQFF. The chain couples TRBV28 to TRBJ2-1; the D call from TCRdb, TRBD1, cannot be confirmed without DNA. The CDR3 runs 12 residues. Germline CDR1 and CDR2: MDHEN and SYDVKM.

The V and J genes are TRBV2 and TRBJ2-1; TCRdb designates TRBD2, a call that cannot be tested without DNA. Looked up from germline, CDR1 is SNHLY and CDR2 is FYNNEI. CDR3 length: 14 amino acids. The CDR3 loop reads CASSETRGRNEQFF.

CDR3: CASSPLEETQYF. The gene calls are TRBV18 and TRBJ2-5. This CDR3 is 12 amino acids long. Germline CDR1 and CDR2: KGHSH and LQKENI. Looking up the rest from reference TRBV18 and TRBJ2-5 gives the full variable domain: NAGVMQNPRHLVRRRGQEARLRCSPMKGHSHVYWYRQLPEEGLKFMVYLQKENIIDESGMPKERFSAEFPKEGPSILRIQQVVRGDSAAYFCASSPLEETQYFGPGTRLLVL.

The chain is built from TRBV20-1 and TRBJ2-1; the TRBD1 assignment by TCRdb is unverifiable without DNA. CDR3 length equals 13 residues. CDR1 is DFQATT, CDR2 SNEGSKA, per germline (reference sequence). The CDR3: CSVPGRPYNEQFF.

This rearrangement joins TRBV29-1 to TRBJ2-7; TCRdb picks TRBD2, but there is no DNA to check that call. The germline V gene has CDR1 SQVTM and CDR2 ANQGSEA. This CDR3 comprises 16 residues. This CDR3 is CSVEGIAGEISYEQYF.

The rearrangement joins TRBV27 to TRBJ2-7; the TCRdb D gene call, TRBD1, has no DNA to confirm it. Germline V lookup: CDR1 MNHEY, CDR2 SMNVEV (reference sequence). The CDR3 covers 15 residues. This CDR3 is CASSTDRQVGYEQYF.

CDR3 sequence reads: CSVETGGTYEQYF. This chain uses TRBV29-1 with TRBJ2-7; TCRdb reports TRBD1, a call that lacks DNA to check it against. Germline values: CDR1 SQVTM, CDR2 ANQGSEA. The CDR3 extends over 13 amino acids.

This rearrangement joins TRBV2 to TRBJ1-3. Per the germline V gene, CDR1 is SNHLY and CDR2 is FYNNEI. The CDR3 consists of 14 residues. CDR3 sequence: CASSPFSSINTIYF.

The chain links TRBV15 to TRBJ1-1. There are 15 residues in the CDR3. CDR1 and CDR2 (germline): LNHNV, YYDKDF (reference sequence). CDR3: CATSSRRSANTEAFF. The whole variable domain, remainder taken from reference TRBV15 and TRBJ1-1, is DAMVIQNPRYQVTQFGKPVTLSCSQTLNHNVMYWYQQKSSQAPKLLFHYYDKDFNNEADTPDNFQSRRPNTSFCFLDIRSPGLGDTAMYLCATSSRRSANTEAFFGQGTRLTVV.

The chain employs TRBV7-2 and TRBJ1-2; TCRdb designates TRBD1, a call that cannot be tested without DNA. Germline CDR1 is SGHTA and CDR2 is FQGNSA. This CDR3 spans 13 amino acids. This CDR3 is CASSPAGGLGYTF.

The chain employs TRBV6-5 and TRBJ1-6; the D gene TCRdb calls, TRBD1, cannot be checked with no DNA. The CDR3 length is 16 residues. In germline, CDR1 is MNHEY, CDR2 SVGAGI. The CDR3 sequence is CASRSTPGQGGSPLHF.

The chain joins TRBV7-2 to TRBJ1-2; lacking DNA, the TRBD1 call made by TCRdb goes unchecked. Germline CDR1 and CDR2: SGHTA and FQGNSA. The CDR3 totals 17 residues. The CDR3 sequence is CASGTPGGAYRNYGYTF.

The V and J genes are TRBV20-1 and TRBJ2-3; TCRdb's D call of TRBD2 is untestable without DNA. Germline CDR1 is DFQATT and CDR2 is SNEGSKA (reference sequence). This CDR3 has 14 residues. The CDR3 loop reads CSALIAGSTDTQYF.

The CDR3 loop reads CSAGSGGMQETQYF. The genes are TRBV20-1 and TRBJ2-5; TCRdb's D call of TRBD2 is untestable without DNA. CDR3 length: 14 amino acids. CDR1 DFQATT and CDR2 SNEGSKA come from the germline V gene (reference sequence).

The rearrangement joins TRBV12-3 or TRBV12-4 to TRBJ1-5; checking the TCRdb D call of TRBD1 is not possible without DNA. The CDR3 has 18 residues. The CDR3 region is CASSISGYQGQTNQPQHF.

CDR3 region: CSARTIRDRANSPLHF. V is TRBV20-1 and J is TRBJ1-6; TCRdb proposes TRBD1, but this gene call is untestable without DNA. The CDR3 is made up of 16 amino acids. The V gene's germline CDR1 is DFQATT and CDR2 SNEGSKA (reference sequence).

The chain recombines TRBV4-1 with TRBJ2-1; the D call from TCRdb, TRBD1, cannot be confirmed without DNA. CDR3 length: 15 amino acids. Germline-derived CDR1 and CDR2 are MGHRA and YSYEKL. CDR3 sequence: CASSQGTGWDYEQFF.

The chain couples TRBV29-1 to TRBJ2-7. Per the germline V gene, CDR1 is SQVTM and CDR2 is ANQGSEA. The length of the CDR3 is 11 residues. This chain's CDR3 is CSVGVPYEQYF.

V is TRBV6-2 or TRBV6-3 and J is TRBJ2-1; lacking DNA, the TRBD2 call made by TCRdb goes unchecked. This CDR3 is built from 19 residues. Germline assignment: CDR1 MNHEY and CDR2 SVGEGT. Here the CDR3 reads CASSYLFFRDSESWDEQFF.

The chain links TRBV12-3 or TRBV12-4 to TRBJ2-4; checking the TCRdb D call of TRBD2 is not possible without DNA. CDR3 size: 15 residues. CDR3 protein: CASSLLPPPENIQYF.